The 23 T cell receptor beta chains given below trace back to one sample, sequenced in a study of blood T cell repertoires in COVID-19. TCRdb keeps only in-frame clones here, not all; method: immunoSEQ multiplex PCR. The sample includes roughly 480,000 clones, nearly 90% of them seen just once. The sample was peripheral blood. Receptor source: a man aged 18 to 29 with COVID-19, enrolled during active disease.

V gene TRBV2 combines with J gene TRBJ2-5, with TRBD2 matching 9 bases. In germline, CDR1 is SNHLY, CDR2 FYNNEI. CDR3 length: 15 amino acids. Trimming took 5 bases from V and 2 from J; bases not matched to a gene: 6. CDR3 nucleotides: TGTGCCAGCAGTTCGACTAGCGGAACACAAGAGACCCAGTACTTC. This sequence encodes CASSSTSGTQETQYF.

The chain carries TRBV19 and TRBJ1-5; 12 nucleotides align to TRBD1. Germline CDR1 and CDR2: LNHDA and SQIVND (reference sequence). Trimming cost V 7 bases and J 6 bases; bases outside gene matches: 13. The CDR3 is 17 residues long. In DNA form, the CDR3 reads TGTGCCAGTACCCTGGAAACCGGGACAGGGGGCAGTCAGCCCCAGCATTTT. Amino acid sequence: CASTLETGTGGSQPQHF. Based on the CDR3 plus reference TRBV19 and TRBJ1-5, the full variable domain is DGGITQSPKYLFRKEGQNVTLSCEQNLNHDAMYWYRQDPGQGLRLIYYSQIVNDFQKGDIAEGYSVSREKKESFPLTVTSAQKNPTAFYLCASTLETGTGGSQPQHFGDGTRLSIL.

The chain uses TRBV3-1 (or the pseudogene TRBV3-2) and TRBJ2-3; no firm D call. V was clipped by 2 bases and J by 0 bases, with 12 bases between them. The CDR3 length is 16 residues. Germline V gene sequence: CDR1 LGHDT, CDR2 YNNKEL (reference sequence). The CDR3 spells CASSQHLRASTDTQYF. Here the CDR3 DNA reads TGTGCCAGCAGCCAACATCTAAGAGCTAGCACAGATACGCAGTATTTT.

The V gene is TRBV24-1, the J gene TRBJ2-2, with no clear D. The CDR3 length is 13 residues. V lost 7 bases, J lost 7 bases, and 12 bases lay in between. Germline assignment: CDR1 KGHDR and CDR2 SFDVKD. Here the CDR3 reads CATREFSGGELFF. In DNA form, the CDR3 reads TGTGCCACCAGGGAGTTCTCGGGCGGGGAGCTGTTTTTT.

There are a few counts of this clone. This chain links TRBV14 with TRBJ1-1; D may be TRBD1 (5 bases). V was shortened by 1 base and J by 10 bases, with 13 bases between the two germline ends. Germline V gene lookup returns CDR1 SGHDN and CDR2 FVKESK. The CDR3 is 13 residues long. DNA for the CDR3: TGTGCCAGCAGCCAAGGGTGGGGAGGGACAGCTTTCTTT. It specifies CASSQGWGGTAFF. Full variable domain (missing parts from reference TRBV14 and TRBJ1-1): EAGVTQFPSHSVIEKGQTVTLRCDPISGHDNLYWYRRVMGKEIKFLLHFVKESKQDESGMPNNRFLAERTGGTYSTLKVQPAELEDSGVYFCASSQGWGGTAFFGQGTRLTVV.

V and J are TRBV3-1 (or the pseudogene TRBV3-2) and TRBJ2-2, with D uncertain. Trimming took 5 bases from V and 1 from J, leaving 5 bases between them. The length of the CDR3 is 13 residues. Per the germline V gene, CDR1 is LGHDT and CDR2 is YNNKEL (reference sequence). The CDR3 region is CASSEENTGELFF. CDR3 DNA: TGTGCCAGCAGCGAGGAGAACACCGGGGAGCTGTTTTTT.

This chain links TRBV21-1 with TRBJ1-6; the table's D call, TRBD1, was not checked against the DNA. TRBV21-1 is flagged as a pseudogene. The CDR3 length is 16 residues. The CDR3 reads CASSKPLTGFNSPLHF. The CDR3 nucleotides read TGTGCCAGCAGCAAACCCCTAACAGGGTTTAATTCACCCCTCCACTTT.

This clone showed up just once. This sequence joins TRBV30 and TRBJ2-1; 8 positions agree with TRBD1. Germline CDR1 and CDR2: GTSNPN and SVGIG (reference sequence). The CDR3 runs to 14 residues. V shed 1 base, J shed 12 bases, and the junction held 11 bases outside the gene matches. In DNA, the CDR3 is TGTGCCTGGAGTGCAGGGGGCGCTGGGTCAACGCAGTTCTTC. As protein: CAWSAGGAGSTQFF.

The J gene is TRBJ2-1, the V gene TRBV10-3; 9 positions agree with TRBD1. J lost 2 bases, V lost 0 bases, and 14 bases had no gene match. Looked up from germline, CDR1 is ENHRY and CDR2 is SYGVKD. The CDR3 totals 20 residues. This CDR3 reads CAISESVLDRGPNPYNEQFF. CDR3 nucleotide sequence: TGTGCCATCAGTGAGTCCGTCTTGGACAGGGGCCCTAATCCCTACAATGAGCAGTTCTTC.

This clone was seen only once. V gene TRBV21-1 combines with J gene TRBJ2-5; the table's D call TRBD1 went unverified against the DNA. TRBV21-1 is a pseudogene. The CDR3 contains 12 residues. For the CDR3, the DNA is TGTGCCAGCAGCAACAGGGTAGAGACCCAGTACTTC. This gives the protein CASSNRVETQYF.

The V gene is TRBV7-3, the J gene TRBJ1-1; a weak D match, TRBD1 (5 bases). V lost 3 bases to trimming and J lost 4 bases, with 9 bases between them. Germline-derived CDR1 and CDR2 are SGHTA and FQGTGA. The CDR3 is made up of 13 amino acids. For the CDR3, the DNA is TGTGCCAGCAGCTTGACAGTAGGCACTGAAGCTTTCTTT. It codes for CASSLTVGTEAFF.

This clone was counted only a few times. Other DNA sequences in this specimen translate into the identical CDR3. For the CDR3, the DNA is TGTGCCAGCAGTGGACAGGGATACACTGAAGCTTTCTTT. Amino acid sequence: CASSGQGYTEAFF. The chain combines TRBV2 with TRBJ1-1; 7 positions agree with TRBD1. The CDR3 has 13 residues. With 4 bases clipped from V and 3 bases from J, the junction kept 2 bases outside the gene matches. Germline values: CDR1 SNHLY, CDR2 FYNNEI.

The chain couples TRBV5-1 to TRBJ2-7, with D possibly being TRBD1 (6 bases). CDR1 is SGHRS, CDR2 YFSETQ, per germline. The CDR3 runs to 16 residues. V was shortened by 0 bases and J by 1 base, with 14 bases between the two germline ends. CDR3 DNA sequence: TGCGCCAGCAGCTTGGCTACCGGGACACTGTCCTACGAGCAGTACTTC. Amino acids: CASSLATGTLSYEQYF.

J is TRBJ2-2 and V is TRBV7-8, with TRBD2 as a possible D gene (6 bases). The CDR3 runs to 13 residues. The germline V gene has CDR1 SGHVS and CDR2 FQNEAQ. Deletions cut 8 bases from V and 9 bases from J, with 16 bases between. CDR3 amino acids: CASHFGGVRELFF. For the CDR3, the DNA is TGTGCCAGCCATTTTGGCGGGGTCCGGGAGCTGTTTTTT.

The CDR3 coding sequence is TGCGCCAGCAGCTTCGAACAGGGTACCGGGGAGCTGTTTTTT. This translates into CASSFEQGTGELFF. The J gene is TRBJ2-2, the V gene TRBV5-1, with a weak D call TRBD1 (6 bases). Trimming shortened V by 2 bases and J by 5 bases, and 10 bases separated the two germline ends. Germline V gives CDR1 SGHRS, CDR2 YFSETQ. The CDR3 covers 14 residues. The complete variable domain, with remaining parts taken from reference TRBV5-1 and TRBJ2-2, reads KAGVTQTPRYLIKTRGQQVTLSCSPISGHRSVSWYQQTPGQGLQFLFEYFSETQRNKGNFPGRFSGRQFSNSRSEMNVSTLELGDSALYLCASSFEQGTGELFFGEGSRLTVL.

This clone was recorded once. The chain recombines TRBV12-3 or TRBV12-4 with TRBJ1-2; D is possibly TRBD1 (6 bases). V was pared by 3 bases and J by 4 bases, with 9 bases between. The CDR3 is 13 amino acids. The CDR3 spells CASSLGAGYGYTF. The CDR3 DNA follows: TGTGCCAGCAGTTTGGGGGCAGGCTATGGCTACACCTTC.

The chain carries TRBV6-6 and TRBJ2-7; the match to TRBD2 covers 7 bases. The V gene end was trimmed by 2 bases and the J gene end by 6 bases; junction bases not matched to a gene: 13. The CDR3 has 16 residues. The germline CDR1 and CDR2 sequences are MNHNY and SVGAGI (reference sequence). CDR3 nucleotides: TGTGCCAGCAGTTACCTCGGTCAGCGGGGATCCCTCGAGCAGTACTTC. It encodes CASSYLGQRGSLEQYF.

V usage is TRBV12-5 and J usage is TRBJ2-4, with D possibly matching TRBD2 (5 bases). Deletions cut 5 bases from V and 8 bases from J, with 16 bases between. CDR3 length equals 14 residues. The V gene's germline CDR1 is LGHNT and CDR2 FRNRAP. CDR3 bases: TGTGCTAGTGGTCAAGGGTGGGCGGGTGACATTCAGTACTTC. Its translation is CASGQGWAGDIQYF.

Points on this clone: Other DNA sequences of this sample code for an identical CDR3. The chain has TRBV5-1 and TRBJ1-2, with 10 bases fitting TRBD1. CDR1 and CDR2 from the germline V gene are SGHRS and YFSETQ. The CDR3 is made up of 13 amino acids. Unmatched junction bases numbered 3, after V lost 4 bases and J lost 6 bases. The CDR3 sequence: CASSEGTGDGYTF. CDR3 nucleotides: TGCGCCAGCAGCGAAGGGACAGGGGATGGCTACACCTTC.

The J gene is TRBJ2-5, the V gene TRBV3-1 (or the pseudogene TRBV3-2), with 10 bases fitting TRBD2. Germline CDR1 is LGHDT and CDR2 is YNNKEL (reference sequence). V dropped 6 bases and J dropped 5; count of bases not matched to a gene: 6. This CDR3 is 14 amino acids long. The CDR3 loop reads CASSLAGDGETQYF. The DNA for the CDR3 is TGTGCCAGCAGTCTAGCGGGGGACGGGGAGACCCAGTACTTC.

The rearrangement links TRBV30 to TRBJ2-7, with 11 bases matching TRBD1. From germline, CDR1 is GTSNPN and CDR2 SVGIG (reference sequence). This CDR3 is built from 15 residues. V lost 2 bases and J lost 2; bases outside the gene matches: 5. Here the CDR3 DNA reads TGTGCCTGGAGTTTTGGACAGGGGGCTCCCTACGAGCAGTACTTC. This translates into CAWSFGQGAPYEQYF.

The CDR3 nucleotides are TGTGCCAGCAGACAGGGGGCAATGACTGAAGCTTTCTTT. As protein: CASRQGAMTEAFF. The V call is TRBV2, the J call TRBJ1-1, with 9 bases aligning to TRBD1. The length of the CDR3 is 13 residues. The trim removed 6 bases at V and 5 bases at J, leaving 4 bases unmatched. Germline CDR1 and CDR2: SNHLY and FYNNEI.

V gene TRBV2 combines with J gene TRBJ2-1, with TRBD2 identical over 8 bases. Germline assignment: CDR1 SNHLY and CDR2 FYNNEI. Germline trimming cut 3 bases from V and 6 bases from J; bases unmatched to any gene: 7. The CDR3 is 15 residues long. The CDR3 nucleotides read TGTGCCAGCAGTGACCCTAGCGGGCGACCCAATGAGCAGTTCTTC. Translation gives CASSDPSGRPNEQFF. Based on the CDR3 plus reference TRBV2 and TRBJ2-1, the full variable domain is EPEVTQTPSHQVTQMGQEVILRCVPISNHLYFYWYRQILGQKVEFLVSFYNNEISEKSEIFDDQFSVERPDGSNFTLKIRSTKLEDSAMYFCASSDPSGRPNEQFFGPGTRLTVL.